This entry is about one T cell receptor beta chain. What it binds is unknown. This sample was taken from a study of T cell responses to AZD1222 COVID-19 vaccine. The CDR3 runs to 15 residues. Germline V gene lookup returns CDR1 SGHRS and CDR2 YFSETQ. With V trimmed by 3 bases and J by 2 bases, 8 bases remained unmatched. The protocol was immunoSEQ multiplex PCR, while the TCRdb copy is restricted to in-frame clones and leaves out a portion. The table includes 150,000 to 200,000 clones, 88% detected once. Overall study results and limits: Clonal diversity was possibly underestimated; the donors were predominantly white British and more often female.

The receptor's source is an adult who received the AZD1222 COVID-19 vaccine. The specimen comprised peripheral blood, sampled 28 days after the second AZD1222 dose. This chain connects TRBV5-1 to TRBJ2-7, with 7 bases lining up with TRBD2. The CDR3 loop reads CASSSGLPQTYEQYF. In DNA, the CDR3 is TGCGCCAGCAGCTCGGGACTACCGCAGACCTACGAGCAGTACTTC.